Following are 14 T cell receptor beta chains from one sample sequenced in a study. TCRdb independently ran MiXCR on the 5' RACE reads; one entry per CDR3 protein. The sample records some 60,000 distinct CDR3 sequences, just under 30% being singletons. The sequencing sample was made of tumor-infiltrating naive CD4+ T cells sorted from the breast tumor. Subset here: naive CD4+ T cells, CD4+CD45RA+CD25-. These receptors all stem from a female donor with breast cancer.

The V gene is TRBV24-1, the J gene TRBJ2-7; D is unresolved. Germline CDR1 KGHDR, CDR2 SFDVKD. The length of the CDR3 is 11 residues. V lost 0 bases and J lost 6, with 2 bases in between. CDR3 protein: CATSDLGEQYF. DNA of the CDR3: TGTGCCACCAGTGATTTGGGCGAGCAGTACTTC.

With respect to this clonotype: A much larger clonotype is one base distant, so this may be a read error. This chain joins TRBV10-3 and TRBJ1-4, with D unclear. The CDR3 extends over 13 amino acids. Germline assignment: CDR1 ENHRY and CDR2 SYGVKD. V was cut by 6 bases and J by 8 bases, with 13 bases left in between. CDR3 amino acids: CAIREEEREKLFF. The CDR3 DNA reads TGTGCCATCAGGGAGGAAGAGCGAGAAAAACTGTTTTTT.

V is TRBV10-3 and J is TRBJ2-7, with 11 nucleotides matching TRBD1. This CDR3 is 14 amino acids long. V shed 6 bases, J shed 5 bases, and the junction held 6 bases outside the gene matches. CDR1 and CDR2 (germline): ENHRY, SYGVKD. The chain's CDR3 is CAIRPGQGVDEQYF. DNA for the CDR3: TGTGCCATCAGGCCGGGACAGGGGGTAGACGAGCAGTACTTC.

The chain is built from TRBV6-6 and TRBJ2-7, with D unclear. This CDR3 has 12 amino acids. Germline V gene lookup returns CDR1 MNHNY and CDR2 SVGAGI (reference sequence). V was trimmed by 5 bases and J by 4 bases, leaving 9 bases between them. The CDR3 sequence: CASSPSLYEQYF. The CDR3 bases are TGTGCCAGCAGTCCCTCTTTGTACGAGCAGTACTTC.

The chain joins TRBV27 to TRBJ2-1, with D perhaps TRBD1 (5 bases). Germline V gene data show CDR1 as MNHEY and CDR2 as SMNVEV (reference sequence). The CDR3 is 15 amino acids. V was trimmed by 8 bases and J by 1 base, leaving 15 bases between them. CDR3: CASADQGQSYNEQFF. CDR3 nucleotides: TGTGCCAGCGCCGACCAGGGCCAGTCCTACAATGAGCAGTTCTTC.

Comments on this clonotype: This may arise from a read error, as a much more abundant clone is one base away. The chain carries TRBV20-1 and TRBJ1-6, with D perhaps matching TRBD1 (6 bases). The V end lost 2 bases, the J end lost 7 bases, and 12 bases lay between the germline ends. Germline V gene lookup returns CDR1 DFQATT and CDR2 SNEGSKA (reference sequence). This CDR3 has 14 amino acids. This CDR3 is CSARPVRGNSPLHF. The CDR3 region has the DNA TGCAGTGCTAGACCGGTCAGGGGAAATTCACCCCTCCACTTT.

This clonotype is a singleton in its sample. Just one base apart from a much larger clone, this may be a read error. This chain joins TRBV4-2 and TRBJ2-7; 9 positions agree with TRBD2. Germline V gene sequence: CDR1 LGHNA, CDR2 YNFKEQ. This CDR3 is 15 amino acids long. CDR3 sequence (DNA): TGTGCCAGCGGCCAAGATCCTAGCGGGGTAGAGGAGCAGTACTTC. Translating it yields CASGQDPSGVEEQYF.

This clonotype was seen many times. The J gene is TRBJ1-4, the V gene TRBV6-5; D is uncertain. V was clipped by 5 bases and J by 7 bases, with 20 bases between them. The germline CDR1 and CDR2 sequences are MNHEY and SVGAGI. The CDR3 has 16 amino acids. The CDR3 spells CASSEHTIGGFEKLFF. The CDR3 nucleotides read TGTGCCAGCAGTGAACACACTATAGGTGGCTTTGAAAAACTGTTTTTT.

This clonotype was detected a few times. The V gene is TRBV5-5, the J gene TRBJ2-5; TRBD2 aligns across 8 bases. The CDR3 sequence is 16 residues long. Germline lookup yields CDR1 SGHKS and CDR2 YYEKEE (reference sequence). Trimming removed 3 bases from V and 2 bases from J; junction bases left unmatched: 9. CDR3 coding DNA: TGTGCCAGCAGCTCCAAGACTAGCGAAGAGCAAGAGACCCAGTACTTC. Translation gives CASSSKTSEEQETQYF.

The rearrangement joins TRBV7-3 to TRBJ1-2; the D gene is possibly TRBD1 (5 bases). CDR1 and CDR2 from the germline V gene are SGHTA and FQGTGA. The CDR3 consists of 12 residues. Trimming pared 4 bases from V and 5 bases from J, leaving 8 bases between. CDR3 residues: CASSYRTYGYTF. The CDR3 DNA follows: TGTGCCAGCAGCTACAGGACTTATGGCTACACCTTC.

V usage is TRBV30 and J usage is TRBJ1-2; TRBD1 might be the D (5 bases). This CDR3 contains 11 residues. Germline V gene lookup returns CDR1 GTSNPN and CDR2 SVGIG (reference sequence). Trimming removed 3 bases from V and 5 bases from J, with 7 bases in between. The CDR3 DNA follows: TGTGCCTGGAGGCAGGGTTATGGCTACACCTTC. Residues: CAWRQGYGYTF.

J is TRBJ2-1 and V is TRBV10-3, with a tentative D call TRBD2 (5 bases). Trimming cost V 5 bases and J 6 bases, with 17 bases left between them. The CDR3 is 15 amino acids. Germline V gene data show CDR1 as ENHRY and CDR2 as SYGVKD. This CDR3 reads CAISTFARGLNEQFF. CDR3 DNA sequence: TGTGCCATCAGTACTTTTGCACGAGGGCTCAATGAGCAGTTCTTC.

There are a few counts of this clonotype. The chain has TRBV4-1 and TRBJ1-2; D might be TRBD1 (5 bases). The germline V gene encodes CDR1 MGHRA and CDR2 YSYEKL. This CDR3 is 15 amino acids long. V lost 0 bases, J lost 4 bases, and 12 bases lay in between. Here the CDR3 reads CASSQDREVSYGYTF. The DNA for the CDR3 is TGCGCCAGCAGCCAAGACAGGGAAGTCAGCTATGGCTACACCTTC.

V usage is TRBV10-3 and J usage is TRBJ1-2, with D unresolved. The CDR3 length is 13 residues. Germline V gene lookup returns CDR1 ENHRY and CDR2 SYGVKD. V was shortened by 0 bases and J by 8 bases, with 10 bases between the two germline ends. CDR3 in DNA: TGTGCCATCAGTGAGTCCGAGGTGGGGGGCTACACCTTC. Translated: CAISESEVGGYTF.